The 23 T cell receptor beta chains below were found in one sample sequenced in a study of blood T cell repertoires in COVID-19. The protocol was immunoSEQ multiplex PCR, while the TCRdb copy is restricted to in-frame clones and leaves out a portion. The sample lists about 250,000 clones; 65% to 85% were seen once. The sample comprised peripheral blood. Source of these receptors: a woman in her 40s who had recovered from COVID-19.

A few counts support this clone. The rearrangement joins TRBV7-9 to TRBJ2-1; D not resolved. Per germline, CDR1 SEHNR and CDR2 FQNEAQ (reference sequence). Trimming left V 4 bases short and J 7 bases short, with 17 bases between. The CDR3 is made up of 15 amino acids. The CDR3 loop is CASSSRRFGPNEQFF. Here the CDR3 DNA reads TGTGCCAGCAGCTCACGCCGCTTTGGGCCTAATGAGCAGTTCTTC.

Only one count was recorded for this clone. The gene calls are TRBV15 and TRBJ1-1, with TRBD1 matching 7 bases. Per the germline V gene, CDR1 is LNHNV and CDR2 is YYDKDF (reference sequence). This CDR3 region has 13 residues. V shed 5 bases and J 8 bases; nucleotides not matched to a gene: 8. CDR3 sequence reads: CATSGINRGEAFF. The CDR3 bases are TGTGCCACCAGCGGGATAAACAGGGGAGAAGCTTTCTTT.

The genes are TRBV2 and TRBJ2-2; no definite D call. The CDR3 sequence is 13 residues long. Germline CDR1 and CDR2: SNHLY and FYNNEI. V dropped 7 bases and J dropped 0 bases, with 6 bases sitting between them. The CDR3 bases are TGTGCCAGCACAGCGACGAACACCGGGGAGCTGTTTTTT. Its protein is CASTATNTGELFF. The full variable domain, rest sourced from reference TRBV2 and TRBJ2-2, is EPEVTQTPSHQVTQMGQEVILRCVPISNHLYFYWYRQILGQKVEFLVSFYNNEISEKSEIFDDQFSVERPDGSNFTLKIRSTKLEDSAMYFCASTATNTGELFFGEGSRLTVL.

The V call is TRBV7-9, the J call TRBJ1-6; perhaps TRBD1 as D (5 bases). V gave up 5 bases and J gave up 10 bases, with 15 bases separating them. There are 14 residues in the CDR3. Germline V lookup: CDR1 SEHNR, CDR2 FQNEAQ (reference sequence). This chain's CDR3 is CASSPQGSGSPLHF. The CDR3, as DNA: TGTGCCAGCAGCCCCCAGGGTTCGGGCTCACCCCTCCACTTT.

The chain employs TRBV6-6 and TRBJ2-7; TRBD1 agrees at 7 bases. This CDR3 has 15 residues. Per the germline V gene, CDR1 is MNHNY and CDR2 is SVGAGI (reference sequence). V trimming: 0 bases; J trimming: 1 base; junction bases outside the gene matches: 3. CDR3 DNA sequence: TGTGCCAGCAGTTACTCGGGACAGCGGTCCTACGAGCAGTACTTC. Translating gives CASSYSGQRSYEQYF.

In its sample, this clone was seen a few times. J is TRBJ1-4 and V is TRBV28; weak D call: TRBD1 (5 bases). V was cut by 4 bases and J by 8 bases, with 20 bases left in between. The CDR3 contains 16 residues. CDR1 is MDHEN and CDR2 is SYDVKM in the germline V gene. CDR3 sequence reads: CASSSRPRRGGEKLFF. The CDR3 DNA reads as TGTGCCAGCAGTTCCCGGCCACGGCGGGGGGGAGAAAAACTGTTTTTT.

This clone has a handful of counts. This chain uses TRBV7-9 with TRBJ2-2; tentatively, D is TRBD1 (6 bases). The germline CDR1 and CDR2 sequences are SEHNR and FQNEAQ (reference sequence). V lost 1 base to trimming and J lost 5 bases, with 11 bases between them. This CDR3 is built from 15 residues. CDR3 in amino acids: CASSLEQGRTGELFF. The CDR3 coding sequence is TGTGCCAGCAGCTTAGAACAGGGTAGAACCGGGGAGCTGTTTTTT.

The V and J genes are TRBV3-1 (or the pseudogene TRBV3-2) and TRBJ2-5, with 11 bases identical to TRBD1. The CDR3 length is 14 residues. In germline, CDR1 is LGHDT, CDR2 YNNKEL (reference sequence). V gave up 4 bases and J gave up 5 bases; unmatched junction bases: 3. The CDR3 DNA reads as TGTGCCAGCAGCCCTCGGACAGGGGGCGAGACCCAGTACTTC. Protein product: CASSPRTGGETQYF.

The sample holds a few counts of this clone. At one boundary the junction diverges from the germline segment, which might be a read error. V usage is TRBV7-9 and J usage is TRBJ2-2; D is perhaps TRBD1 (6 bases). Germline V gene sequence: CDR1 SEHNR, CDR2 FQNEAQ (reference sequence). The CDR3 is 15 amino acids. CDR3 sequence reads: CASSHRQANTGELFF. The DNA for the CDR3 is TGTGCCAGCAGCCACAGACAGGCGAATACCGGGGAGCTGTTTTTT.

The CDR3 protein is CARRGVSIYGYTF. Here the CDR3 DNA reads TGTGCCAGGCGGGGGGTCAGCATATATGGCTACACCTTC. The rearrangement joins TRBV12-3 or TRBV12-4 to TRBJ1-2; D perhaps matches TRBD1 (5 bases). Trimming removed 9 bases from V and 5 bases from J, with 16 bases in between. The CDR3 is made up of 13 amino acids.

In regard to this clone: One end of the junction does not line up with germline, which may come from a read error. This rearrangement joins TRBV6-1 to TRBJ1-2; tentatively, D is TRBD1 (6 bases). The CDR3 runs to 15 residues. Germline lookup yields CDR1 MNHNS and CDR2 SASEGT. Written as DNA, the CDR3 is TGTGCCAGCAGCGAAGGGACACCCCGGGACTATGGCTACACCTTC. The encoded protein is CASSEGTPRDYGYTF.

This clone was counted once. The chain couples TRBV7-6 to TRBJ1-1; perhaps TRBD1 as D (5 bases). The V end lost 2 bases, the J end lost 1 base, and 14 bases lay between the germline ends. CDR1 is SGHVS, CDR2 FNYEAQ, per germline. CDR3 length equals 16 residues. The CDR3 sequence: CASSLTGGGSNTEAFF. The CDR3 nucleotides read TGTGCCAGCAGCTTAACTGGGGGGGGGTCGAACACTGAAGCTTTCTTT.

The chain uses TRBV18 and TRBJ2-5; D gene uncertain. Germline lookup yields CDR1 KGHSH and CDR2 LQKENI. V was pared by 4 bases and J by 4 bases, with 16 bases between. The CDR3 has 15 amino acids. The CDR3 sequence: CASSRAAQNIETQYF. In DNA form, the CDR3 reads TGTGCCAGCTCACGGGCCGCCCAAAACATAGAGACCCAGTACTTC.

This CDR3 reads CASSPRAGTANEKLFF. Written as DNA, the CDR3 is TGTGCCAGCAGCCCACGGGCCGGGACAGCTAATGAAAAACTGTTTTTT. The genes are TRBV7-9 and TRBJ1-4; 7 bases match TRBD1. With 5 bases clipped from V and 3 bases from J, the junction kept 9 bases outside the gene matches. The germline CDR1 and CDR2 sequences are SEHNR and FQNEAQ (reference sequence). The CDR3 length is 16 residues.

A few counts support this clone. The chain combines TRBV2 with TRBJ2-7; TRBD1 matches at 9 bases. Germline CDR1 and CDR2: SNHLY and FYNNEI. CDR3 length equals 16 residues. V trimming: 5 bases; J trimming: 6 bases; junction bases outside the gene matches: 14. The CDR3 nucleotides are TGTGCCAGCAGTCAAACCGCCGGGACAGGGCCTGGCGAGCAGTACTTC. Translated, it gives CASSQTAGTGPGEQYF.

This clone was detected only a few times. This chain connects TRBV11-2 to TRBJ1-4; possibly TRBD1 for D (5 bases). The CDR3 has 14 residues. Trimming removed 5 bases at V and 11 bases at J, with 18 bases between. The germline CDR1 and CDR2 sequences are SGHAT and FQNNGV. In DNA form, the CDR3 reads TGTGCCAGCAGCCCTATTCGAGGGGAGGTGAAACTGTTTTTT. Protein sequence: CASSPIRGEVKLFF.

This chain joins TRBV28 and TRBJ2-4; possible D gene TRBD2, 6 bases. Trimming cost V 4 bases and J 8 bases, with 15 bases left between them. This CDR3 comprises 14 residues. Germline CDR1 and CDR2: MDHEN and SYDVKM. CDR3 protein: CASSSGLRRDIQYF. The DNA of the CDR3 is TGTGCCAGCAGTTCAGGGTTGAGGAGGGACATTCAGTACTTC.

The V gene is TRBV6-6, the J gene TRBJ1-2; the match to TRBD1 covers 7 bases. The CDR3 is 16 residues long. The trim removed 2 bases at V and 11 bases at J, leaving 17 bases unmatched. The germline gives CDR1 MNHNY, CDR2 SVGAGI (reference sequence). The CDR3 is CASSYPTSDRERRYTF. In DNA, the CDR3 is TGTGCCAGCAGTTACCCCACTTCCGACAGGGAACGACGATACACCTTC.

This clone occurred once. J is TRBJ2-5 and V is TRBV2; D gene unclear. Trimming cost V 2 bases and J 1 base, with 11 bases left between them. CDR3 length: 15 amino acids. Per germline, CDR1 SNHLY and CDR2 FYNNEI. CDR3 loop: CASSESHYTQETQYF. DNA of the CDR3: TGTGCCAGCAGTGAATCCCACTACACCCAAGAGACCCAGTACTTC. Together with reference TRBV2 and TRBJ2-5, the CDR3 gives the full variable domain: EPEVTQTPSHQVTQMGQEVILRCVPISNHLYFYWYRQILGQKVEFLVSFYNNEISEKSEIFDDQFSVERPDGSNFTLKIRSTKLEDSAMYFCASSESHYTQETQYFGPGTRLLVL.

The chain joins TRBV5-1 to TRBJ2-7, with 7 bases identical to TRBD2. Trimming took 1 base from V and 2 from J; bases not matched to a gene: 3. CDR1 and CDR2 from the germline V gene are SGHRS and YFSETQ. The CDR3 has 14 amino acids. CDR3 nucleotides: TGCGCCAGCAGCTTGACCGGGACTACCTACGAGCAGTACTTC. It specifies CASSLTGTTYEQYF.

The J gene is TRBJ2-2, the V gene TRBV3-1 (or the pseudogene TRBV3-2); 9 bases line up with TRBD1. In germline, CDR1 is LGHDT, CDR2 YNNKEL (reference sequence). Trimming at V came to 4 bases and at J to 6 bases, leaving 3 bases not matched to a gene. The CDR3 has 14 amino acids. CDR3 coding DNA: TGTGCCAGCAGCCCCCGGGACAGGGCCGGGGAGCTGTTTTTT. Amino acid sequence: CASSPRDRAGELFF.

This clone has only a few counts. The chain links TRBV5-1 to TRBJ1-6, with 8 nucleotides matching TRBD1. The V and J ends lost 4 bases and 9 bases, in that order; junction bases with no gene match: 6. Germline V gene data show CDR1 as SGHRS and CDR2 as YFSETQ. This CDR3 spans 14 amino acids. The CDR3 region is CASSPGQDSSPLHF. The CDR3 bases are TGCGCCAGCAGCCCGGGACAGGACAGTTCACCCCTCCACTTT.

CDR3 in amino acids: CASSLARGGETQYF. In DNA, the CDR3 is TGTGCCAGCAGTTTAGCCCGGGGAGGGGAGACCCAGTACTTC. V is TRBV28 and J is TRBJ2-5; 7 positions match TRBD2. The CDR3 is made up of 14 amino acids. Germline V gene sequence: CDR1 MDHEN, CDR2 SYDVKM. Trimming at V came to 2 bases and at J to 5 bases, leaving 5 bases not matched to a gene. Full variable domain (remainder filled in from reference TRBV28 and TRBJ2-5): DVKVTQSSRYLVKRTGEKVFLECVQDMDHENMFWYRQDPGLGLRLIYFSYDVKMKEKGDIPEGYSVSREKKERFSLILESASTNQTSMYLCASSLARGGETQYFGPGTRLLVL.